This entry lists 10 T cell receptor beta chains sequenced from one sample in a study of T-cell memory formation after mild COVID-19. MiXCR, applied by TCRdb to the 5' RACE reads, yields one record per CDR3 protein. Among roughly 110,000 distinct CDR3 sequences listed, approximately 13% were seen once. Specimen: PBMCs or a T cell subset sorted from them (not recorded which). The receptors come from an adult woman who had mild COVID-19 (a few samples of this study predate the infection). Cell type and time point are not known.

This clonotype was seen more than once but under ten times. The CDR3 DNA reads TGCAGTGCTAGGTTTCCAGGGGAAATGAACACTGAAGCTTTCTTT. Amino acid sequence: CSARFPGEMNTEAFF. The J gene is TRBJ1-1, the V gene TRBV20-1; weak D call: TRBD1 (6 bases). The CDR3 sequence is 15 residues long. Deletions cut 3 bases from V and 0 bases from J, with 14 bases between. Germline assignment: CDR1 DFQATT and CDR2 SNEGSKA (reference sequence).

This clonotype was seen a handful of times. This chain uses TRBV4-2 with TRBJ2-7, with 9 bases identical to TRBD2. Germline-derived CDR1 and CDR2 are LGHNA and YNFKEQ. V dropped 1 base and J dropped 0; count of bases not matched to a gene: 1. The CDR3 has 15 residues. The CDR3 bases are TGTGCCAGCAGCCAAGCTAGCGGGGTCTCCTACGAGCAGTACTTC. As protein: CASSQASGVSYEQYF.

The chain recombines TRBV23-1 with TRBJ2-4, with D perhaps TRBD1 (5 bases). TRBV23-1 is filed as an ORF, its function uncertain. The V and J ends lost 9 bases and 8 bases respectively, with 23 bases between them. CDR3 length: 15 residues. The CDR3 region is CARPRQRIWPYIQYF. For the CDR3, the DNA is TGCGCCAGACCTAGACAGAGAATCTGGCCGTACATTCAGTACTTC.

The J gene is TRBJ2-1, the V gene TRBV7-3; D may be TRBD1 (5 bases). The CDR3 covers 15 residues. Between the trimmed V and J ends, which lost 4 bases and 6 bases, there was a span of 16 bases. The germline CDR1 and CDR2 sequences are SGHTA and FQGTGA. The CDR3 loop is CASSSRQGRINEQFF. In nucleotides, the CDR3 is TGTGCCAGCAGCTCCCGGCAGGGCAGAATCAATGAGCAGTTCTTC.

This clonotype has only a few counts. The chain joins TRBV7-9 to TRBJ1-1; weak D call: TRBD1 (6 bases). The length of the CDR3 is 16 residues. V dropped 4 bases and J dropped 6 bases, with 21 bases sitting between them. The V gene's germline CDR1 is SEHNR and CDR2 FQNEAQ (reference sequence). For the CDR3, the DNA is TGTGCCAGCAGCTCGACCCGACCCGAGCAGGGGCCTGAAGCTTTCTTT. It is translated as CASSSTRPEQGPEAFF.

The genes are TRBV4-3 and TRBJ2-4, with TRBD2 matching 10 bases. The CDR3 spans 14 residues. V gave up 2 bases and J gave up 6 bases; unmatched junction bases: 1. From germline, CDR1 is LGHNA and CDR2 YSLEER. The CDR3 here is CASSQLAGVNIQYF. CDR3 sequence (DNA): TGCGCCAGCAGCCAACTAGCGGGAGTAAACATTCAGTACTTC.

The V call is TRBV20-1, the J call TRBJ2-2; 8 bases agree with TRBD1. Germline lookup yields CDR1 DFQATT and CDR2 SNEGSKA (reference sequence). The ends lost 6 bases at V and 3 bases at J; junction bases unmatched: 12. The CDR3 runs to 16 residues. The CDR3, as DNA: TGCAGTGCCCGGGACAGGCGCATGGGGTACACCGGGGAGCTGTTTTTT. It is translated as CSARDRRMGYTGELFF.

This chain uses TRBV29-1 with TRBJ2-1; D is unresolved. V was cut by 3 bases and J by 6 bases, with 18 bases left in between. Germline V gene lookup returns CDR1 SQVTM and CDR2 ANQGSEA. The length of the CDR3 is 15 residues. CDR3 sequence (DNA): TGCAGCGTTGATGGACCCGGCACCGACGTCAATGAGCAGTTCTTC. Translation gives CSVDGPGTDVNEQFF.

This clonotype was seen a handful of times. The CDR3 coding sequence is TGTGCCAGCAGGGGGGTTACTGAAGCTTTCTTT. It translates to CASRGVTEAFF. The chain joins TRBV6-5 to TRBJ1-1; the D gene is possibly TRBD1 (5 bases). This CDR3 comprises 11 residues. In germline, CDR1 is MNHEY, CDR2 SVGAGI. The germline V and J ends were trimmed by 6 bases and 5 bases, with 7 bases remaining between them.

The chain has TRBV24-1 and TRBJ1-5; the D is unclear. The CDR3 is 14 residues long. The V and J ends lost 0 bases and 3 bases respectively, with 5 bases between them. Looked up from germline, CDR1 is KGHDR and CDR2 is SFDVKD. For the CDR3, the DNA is TGTGCCACCAGTGATTTGGGCGTCAATCAGCCCCAGCATTTT. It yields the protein CATSDLGVNQPQHF.